This TCR beta chain comes out of a study of blood T cell repertoires in COVID-19. V was shortened by 5 bases and J by 4 bases, with 20 bases between the two germline ends. Germline CDR1 SGHNT, CDR2 YENEEA. This CDR3 comprises 16 residues. As processed by the authors: Quantification of nucleated cells was approximated via reference gene primer amplification. The method was immunoSEQ multiplex PCR; TCRdb's version includes in-frame clones alone and lacks a portion of them. D and trimming were read from the DNA, whereas the V and J calls and clone size are those reported in that table. The table lists 45,000 to 70,000 clones, approximately 81% of them singletons.

The rearrangement uses TRBV11-3 and TRBJ2-5; D might be TRBD1 (5 bases). Sequencing used peripheral blood. This clonotype originated in a woman of 80 years or more with acute or convalescent COVID-19. CDR3 protein: CASSPATAPGGETQYF. CDR3 bases: TGTGCCAGCAGCCCCGCGACAGCCCCCGGCGGAGAGACCCAGTACTTC.